This T cell receptor (beta chain) was profiled in a study of T cell changes during pregnancy in multiple sclerosis. V lost 0 bases and J lost 5; bases outside the gene matches: 7. The CDR3 contains 15 residues. The protocol was immunoSEQ multiplex PCR, while the TCRdb copy is restricted to in-frame clones and leaves out a portion. In the table there are some 87,000 clones, more than 80% of which are singletons. V usage is TRBV5-7 and J usage is TRBJ1-2, with 7 positions matching TRBD1. TRBV5-7 is noted as an ORF with a role that remains uncertain. Sequences were derived from CD4+ T cells from peripheral blood mononuclear cells, sampled before pregnancy. The TCR originated in a female donor with multiple sclerosis, enrolled in a pregnancy study. The CDR3, as DNA: TGTGCCAGCAGCTTGGGGGGAGACAGGGTATATGGCTACACCTTC. Its translation is CASSLGGDRVYGYTF.